This T cell receptor (beta chain) was recorded in a study of T-cell reconstitution after alpha-beta-depleted transplantation in children. The germline V and J ends were trimmed by 6 bases and 2 bases, with 20 bases remaining between them. The CDR3 length is 16 residues. General study points: One year post-transplant, T-cell counts and diversity were largely derived from T cells produced anew. Approximately two months post-transplant, alpha-beta T cells reportedly originated from several hundred expanded graft clones. From surviving recipient T cells and thymic progenitors came the high day-60 TCRbeta diversity observed in some patients.

This clonotype was seen more than once but under ten times. Its cognate antigen is unknown. Preparation of the TCRbeta library used unique molecular identifiers. TCRdb called the PCR reads again in MiXCR, with one record for every CDR3 protein. The table shows hundreds of thousands of distinct CDR3 sequences, with about 16% occurring only once. The chain joins TRBV12-3 or TRBV12-4 to TRBJ2-7; D may match TRBD1 or TRBD2 (6 bases each). The source material was PBMCs, mostly from graft donor cells, sampled 360 days after TCRalphabeta/CD19-depleted stem cell transplant. This TCR was recovered from a male patient aged 5 to 17 who had a stem cell transplant for acute lymphoblastic leukemia, so the T cells may come from the graft donor. The CDR3 spells CASSWGVGHRAYEQYF. CDR3 DNA sequence: TGTGCCAGCAGCTGGGGGGTGGGACACCGCGCCTACGAGCAGTACTTC.